Below are 8 T cell receptor beta chains sequenced from a single sample in a study of cytomegalovirus exposure and HLA in healthy donors. PCR was performed using 60 Vbeta and 13 Jbeta primers. Assay: immunoSEQ multiplex PCR; the TCRdb copy retains only in-frame clones and omits some. The repertoire holds roughly 100,000 clones, with 79% as singletons. Sequencing was performed on PBMCs. These receptors were obtained from a woman aged 40 to 50 in good health and CMV-seronegative.

V is TRBV6-1 and J is TRBJ2-1; D remains ambiguous. CDR1 and CDR2 from the germline V gene are MNHNS and SASEGT. The CDR3 runs to 15 residues. Trimming removed 5 bases from V and 0 bases from J, with 11 bases in between. This chain's CDR3 is CASSSTFRSYNEQFF. CDR3 nucleotides: TGTGCCAGCAGTTCGACATTCCGCTCCTACAATGAGCAGTTCTTC.

The chain couples TRBV15 to TRBJ2-1; D might be TRBD2 (6 bases). V was trimmed by 0 bases and J by 8 bases, leaving 17 bases between them. CDR1 is LNHNV and CDR2 is YYDKDF in the germline V gene (reference sequence). The CDR3 runs to 16 residues. The CDR3 region has the DNA TGTGCCACCAGCAGAGATCTTGGGCAGGGCGGGGATGAGCAGTTCTTC. Translating it yields CATSRDLGQGGDEQFF.

This chain joins TRBV5-4 and TRBJ2-2, with a possible D match to TRBD2 (7 bases). Germline CDR1 reads SGHNT; CDR2 reads YYREEE (reference sequence). The CDR3 has 16 amino acids. The V end lost 4 bases, the J end lost 3 bases, and 16 bases lay between the germline ends. In DNA form, the CDR3 reads TGTGCCAGCAGCACACAAAGGGGGGGCGACACCGGGGAGCTGTTTTTT. Residues: CASSTQRGGDTGELFF.

The chain employs TRBV18 and TRBJ1-1, with 9 positions matching TRBD1. The V gene end was trimmed by 4 bases and the J gene end by 2 bases; junction bases not matched to a gene: 5. The CDR3 extends over 15 amino acids. CDR1 KGHSH and CDR2 LQKENI come from the germline V gene. The CDR3 DNA reads as TGTGCCAGCTCACGACCGGGACAGGGAAACACTGAAGCTTTCTTT. Its protein is CASSRPGQGNTEAFF.

The rearrangement links TRBV27 to TRBJ2-7; 9 bases match TRBD1. J was trimmed by 4 bases and V by 2 bases; bases with no gene match: 3. The CDR3 consists of 14 residues. Germline assignment: CDR1 MNHEY and CDR2 SMNVEV (reference sequence). Here the CDR3 reads CASSLKGQGYEQYF. The CDR3 DNA reads TGTGCCAGCAGTTTAAAGGGACAGGGATACGAGCAGTACTTC.

Note on this clone: One end of the junction fails to match germline, which may point to a read error. The chain is built from TRBV27 and TRBJ1-1; the D gene is possibly TRBD1 (5 bases). The length of the CDR3 is 17 residues. CDR1 and CDR2 (germline): MNHEY, SMNVEV (reference sequence). The DNA for the CDR3 is TGTGCCGGCAGTTTATATGTGGGGGGAACCAGGCGCACTGAAGCTTTCTTT. Its translation is CAGSLYVGGTRRTEAFF.

The chain recombines TRBV10-3 with TRBJ1-2; no clear D gene. V was trimmed by 4 bases and J by 6 bases, leaving 6 bases between them. This CDR3 is 11 amino acids long. Germline assignment: CDR1 ENHRY and CDR2 SYGVKD. CDR3 sequence reads: CAISALDGYTF. The CDR3 DNA follows: TGTGCCATCAGTGCCCTTGATGGCTACACCTTC.

Only a few counts were recorded for this clone. J is TRBJ2-6 and V is TRBV30, with D possibly matching TRBD1 (6 bases). CDR1 is GTSNPN and CDR2 is SVGIG in the germline V gene (reference sequence). V lost 8 bases, J lost 4 bases, and 15 bases lay in between. The CDR3 has 14 amino acids. The CDR3 DNA sequence: TGTGCCAAATCCCAGGGGTCGGGGGCCAACGTCCTGACTTTC. This encodes CAKSQGSGANVLTF.